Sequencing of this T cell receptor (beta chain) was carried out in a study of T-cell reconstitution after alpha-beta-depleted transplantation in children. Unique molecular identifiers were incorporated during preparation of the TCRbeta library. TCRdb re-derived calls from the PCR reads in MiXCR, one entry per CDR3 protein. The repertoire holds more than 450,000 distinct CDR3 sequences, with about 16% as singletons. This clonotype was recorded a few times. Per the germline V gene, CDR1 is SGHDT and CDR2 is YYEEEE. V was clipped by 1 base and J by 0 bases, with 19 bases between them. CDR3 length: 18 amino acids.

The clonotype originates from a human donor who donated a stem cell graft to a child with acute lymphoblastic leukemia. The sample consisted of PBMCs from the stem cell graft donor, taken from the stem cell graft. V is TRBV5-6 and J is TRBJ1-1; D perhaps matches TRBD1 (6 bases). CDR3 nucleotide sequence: TGTGCCAGCAGCTTGAGGTACCAGGGGCCCTTTCTGAACACTGAAGCTTTCTTT. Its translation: CASSLRYQGPFLNTEAFF.